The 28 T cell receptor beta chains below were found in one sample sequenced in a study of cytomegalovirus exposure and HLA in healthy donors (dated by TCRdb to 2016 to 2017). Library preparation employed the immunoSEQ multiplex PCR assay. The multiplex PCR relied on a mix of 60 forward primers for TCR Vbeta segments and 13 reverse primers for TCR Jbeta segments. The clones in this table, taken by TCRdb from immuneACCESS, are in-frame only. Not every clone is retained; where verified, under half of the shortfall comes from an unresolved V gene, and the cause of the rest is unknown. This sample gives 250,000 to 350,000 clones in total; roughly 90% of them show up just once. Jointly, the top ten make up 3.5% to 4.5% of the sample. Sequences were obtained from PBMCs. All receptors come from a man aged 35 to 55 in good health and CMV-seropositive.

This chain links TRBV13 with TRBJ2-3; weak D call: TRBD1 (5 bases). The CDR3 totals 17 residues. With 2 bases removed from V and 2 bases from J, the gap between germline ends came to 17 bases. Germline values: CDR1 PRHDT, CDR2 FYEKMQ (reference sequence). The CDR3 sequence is CASSLLPRDRLTDTQYF. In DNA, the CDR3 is TGTGCCAGCAGCTTATTGCCCAGAGACAGACTCACAGATACGCAGTATTTT.

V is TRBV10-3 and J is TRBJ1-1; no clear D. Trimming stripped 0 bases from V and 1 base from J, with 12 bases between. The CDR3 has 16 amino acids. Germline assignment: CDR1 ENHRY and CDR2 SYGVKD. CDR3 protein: CAISESAAEQNTEAFF. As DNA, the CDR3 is TGTGCCATCAGTGAGTCGGCGGCGGAGCAGAACACTGAAGCTTTCTTT.

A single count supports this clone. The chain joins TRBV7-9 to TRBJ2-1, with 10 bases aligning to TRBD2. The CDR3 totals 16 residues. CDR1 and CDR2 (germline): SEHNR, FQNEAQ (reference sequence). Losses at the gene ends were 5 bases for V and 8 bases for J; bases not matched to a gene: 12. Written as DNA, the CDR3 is TGTGCCAGCAGCGGAGGGGAGCTAGCGGGAGCGGATGAGCAGTTCTTC. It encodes CASSGGELAGADEQFF.

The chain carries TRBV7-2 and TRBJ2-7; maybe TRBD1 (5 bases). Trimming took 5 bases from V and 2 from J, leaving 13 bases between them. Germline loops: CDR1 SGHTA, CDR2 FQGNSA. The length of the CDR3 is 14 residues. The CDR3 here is CASSLNKGAYEQYF. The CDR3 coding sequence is TGTGCCAGCAGCCTGAACAAAGGGGCCTACGAGCAGTACTTC.

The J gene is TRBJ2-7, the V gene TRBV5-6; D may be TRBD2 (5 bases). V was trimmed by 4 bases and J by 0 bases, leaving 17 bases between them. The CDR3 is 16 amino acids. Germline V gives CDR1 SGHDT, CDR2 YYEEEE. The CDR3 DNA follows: TGTGCCAGCAGCCCGGATCCTAGCAGTAACTCCTACGAGCAGTACTTC. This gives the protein CASSPDPSSNSYEQYF.

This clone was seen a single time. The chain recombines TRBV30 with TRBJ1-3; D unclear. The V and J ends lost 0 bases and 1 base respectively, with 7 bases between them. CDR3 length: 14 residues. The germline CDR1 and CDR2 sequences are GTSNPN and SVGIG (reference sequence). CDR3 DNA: TGTGCCTGGAGTGTCGGGTTATCTGGAAACACCATATATTTT. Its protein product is CAWSVGLSGNTIYF.

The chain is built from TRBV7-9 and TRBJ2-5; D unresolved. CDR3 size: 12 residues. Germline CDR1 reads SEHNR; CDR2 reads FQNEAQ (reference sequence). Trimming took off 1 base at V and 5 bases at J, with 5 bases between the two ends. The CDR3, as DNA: TGTGCCAGCAGCTTAGTCGGGGAGACCCAGTACTTC. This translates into CASSLVGETQYF.

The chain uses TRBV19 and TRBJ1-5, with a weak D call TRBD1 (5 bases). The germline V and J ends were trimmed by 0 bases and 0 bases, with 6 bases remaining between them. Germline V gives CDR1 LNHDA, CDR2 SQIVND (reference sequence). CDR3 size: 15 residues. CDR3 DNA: TGTGCCAGTAGTATAGAGACAGTTAGCAATCAGCCCCAGCATTTT. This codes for CASSIETVSNQPQHF.

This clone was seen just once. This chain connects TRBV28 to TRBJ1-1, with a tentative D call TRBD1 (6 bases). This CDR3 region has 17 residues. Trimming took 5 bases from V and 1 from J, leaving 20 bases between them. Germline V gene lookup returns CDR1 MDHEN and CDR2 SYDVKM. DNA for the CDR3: TGTGCCAGCAGTCCCTACGGGGACCCCAGGGGGAACACTGAAGCTTTCTTT. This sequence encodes CASSPYGDPRGNTEAFF.

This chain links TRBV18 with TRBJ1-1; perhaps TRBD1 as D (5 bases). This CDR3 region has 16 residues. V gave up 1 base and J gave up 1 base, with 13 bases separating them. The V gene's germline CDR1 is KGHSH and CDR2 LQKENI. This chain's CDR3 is CASSPLGRQGNTEAFF. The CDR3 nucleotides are TGTGCCAGCTCACCACTGGGGAGGCAGGGGAACACTGAAGCTTTCTTT.

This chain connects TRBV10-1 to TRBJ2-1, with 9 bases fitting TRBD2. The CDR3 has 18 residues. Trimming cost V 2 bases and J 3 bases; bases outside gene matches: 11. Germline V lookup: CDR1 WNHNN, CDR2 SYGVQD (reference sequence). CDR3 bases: TGCGCCAGCAGTGAGGTCCTAGCGGGGAAAGGGGACTACAATGAGCAGTTCTTC. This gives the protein CASSEVLAGKGDYNEQFF.

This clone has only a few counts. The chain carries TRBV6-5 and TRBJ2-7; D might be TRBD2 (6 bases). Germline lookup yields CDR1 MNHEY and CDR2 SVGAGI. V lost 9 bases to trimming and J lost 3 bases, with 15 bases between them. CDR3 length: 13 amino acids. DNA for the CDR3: TGTGCCAGTAATTCTCGGGAGTTCTACGAGCAGTACTTC. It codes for CASNSREFYEQYF.

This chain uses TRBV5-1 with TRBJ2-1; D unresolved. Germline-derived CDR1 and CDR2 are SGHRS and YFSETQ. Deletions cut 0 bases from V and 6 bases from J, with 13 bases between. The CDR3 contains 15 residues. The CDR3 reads CASSLAVGVSNEQFF. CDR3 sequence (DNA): TGCGCCAGCAGCTTGGCCGTAGGAGTCTCCAATGAGCAGTTCTTC.

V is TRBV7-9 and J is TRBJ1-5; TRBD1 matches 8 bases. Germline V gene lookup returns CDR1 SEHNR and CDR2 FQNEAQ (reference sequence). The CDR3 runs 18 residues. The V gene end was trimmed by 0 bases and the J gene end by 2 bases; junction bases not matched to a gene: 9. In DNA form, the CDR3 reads TGTGCCAGCAGCTTAGCCAGCGGCGGACAGGGAGGCAATCAGCCCCAGCATTTT. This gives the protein CASSLASGGQGGNQPQHF.

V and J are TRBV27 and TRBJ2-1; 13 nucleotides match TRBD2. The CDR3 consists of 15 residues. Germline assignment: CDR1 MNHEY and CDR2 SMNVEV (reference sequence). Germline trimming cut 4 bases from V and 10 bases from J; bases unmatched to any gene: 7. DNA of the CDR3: TGTGCCAGCAGTTCGGGACTAGCGGGAATATTAGAGCAGTTCTTC. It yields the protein CASSSGLAGILEQFF.

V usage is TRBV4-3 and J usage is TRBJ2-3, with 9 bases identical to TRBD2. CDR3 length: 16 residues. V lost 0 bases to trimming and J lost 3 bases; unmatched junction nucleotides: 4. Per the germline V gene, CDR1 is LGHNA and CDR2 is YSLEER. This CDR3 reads CASSQDRLAETDTQYF. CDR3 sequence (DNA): TGCGCCAGCAGCCAAGACCGACTAGCGGAGACAGATACGCAGTATTTT.

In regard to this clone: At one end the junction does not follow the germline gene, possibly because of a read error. The CDR3 here is CSSTEGNSYEQYF. For the CDR3, the DNA is TGTTCCAGCACCGAGGGAAACTCCTACGAGCAGTACTTC. The chain carries TRBV7-9 and TRBJ2-7; a possible D gene is TRBD2 (5 bases). The length of the CDR3 is 13 residues. In germline, CDR1 is SEHNR, CDR2 FQNEAQ (reference sequence).

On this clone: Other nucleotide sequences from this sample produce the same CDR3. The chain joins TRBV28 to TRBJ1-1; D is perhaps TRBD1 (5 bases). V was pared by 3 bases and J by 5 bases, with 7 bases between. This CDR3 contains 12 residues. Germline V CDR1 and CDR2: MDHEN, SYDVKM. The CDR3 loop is CASSLPGTEAFF. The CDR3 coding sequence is TGTGCCAGCAGTTTGCCAGGGACTGAAGCTTTCTTT.

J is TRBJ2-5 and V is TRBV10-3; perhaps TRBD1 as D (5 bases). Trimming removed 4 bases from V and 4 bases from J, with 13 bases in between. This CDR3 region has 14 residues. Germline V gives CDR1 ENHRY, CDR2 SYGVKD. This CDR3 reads CAISGRESRETQYF. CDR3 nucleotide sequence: TGTGCCATCAGTGGCAGGGAAAGTCGAGAGACCCAGTACTTC.

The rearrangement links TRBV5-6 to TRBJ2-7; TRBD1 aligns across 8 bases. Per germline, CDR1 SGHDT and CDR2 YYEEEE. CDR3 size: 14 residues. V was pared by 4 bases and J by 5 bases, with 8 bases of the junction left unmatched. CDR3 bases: TGTGCCAGCAGCCTCCGGGACAGGCTTGACGAGCAGTACTTC. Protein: CASSLRDRLDEQYF.

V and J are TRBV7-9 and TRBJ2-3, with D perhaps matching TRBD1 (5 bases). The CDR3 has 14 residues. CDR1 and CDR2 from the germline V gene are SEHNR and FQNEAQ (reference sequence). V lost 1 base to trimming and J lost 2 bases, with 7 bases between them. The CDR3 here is CASSLEGNTDTQYF. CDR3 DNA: TGTGCCAGCAGCTTAGAGGGGAACACAGATACGCAGTATTTT.

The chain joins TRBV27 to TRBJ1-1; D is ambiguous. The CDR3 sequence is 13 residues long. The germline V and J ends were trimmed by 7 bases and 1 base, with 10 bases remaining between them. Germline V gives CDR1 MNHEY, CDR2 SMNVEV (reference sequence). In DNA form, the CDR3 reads TGTGCCAGCACCTACCACCCGAACACTGAAGCTTTCTTT. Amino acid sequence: CASTYHPNTEAFF.

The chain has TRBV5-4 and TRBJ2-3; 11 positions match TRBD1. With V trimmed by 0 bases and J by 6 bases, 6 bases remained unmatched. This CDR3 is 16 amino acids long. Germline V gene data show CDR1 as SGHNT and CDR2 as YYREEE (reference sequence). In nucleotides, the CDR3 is TGTGCCAGCAGCTTGGAGGACAGGGGGCAGTTCGATACGCAGTATTTT. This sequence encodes CASSLEDRGQFDTQYF.

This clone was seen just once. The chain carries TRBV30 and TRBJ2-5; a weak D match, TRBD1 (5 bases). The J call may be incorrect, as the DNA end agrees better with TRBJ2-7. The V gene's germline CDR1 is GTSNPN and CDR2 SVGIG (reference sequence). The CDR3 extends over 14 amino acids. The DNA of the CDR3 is TGTGCCTGGACCAATCACAGGACAACCTACGAGCAGTACTTC. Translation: CAWTNHRTTYEQYF.

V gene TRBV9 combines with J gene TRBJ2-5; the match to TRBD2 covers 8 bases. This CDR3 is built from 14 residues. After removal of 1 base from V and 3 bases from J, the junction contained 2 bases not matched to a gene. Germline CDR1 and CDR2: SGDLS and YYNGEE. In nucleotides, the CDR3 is TGTGCCAGCAGCGTACTCGGGGGGGAAGAGACCCAGTACTTC. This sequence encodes CASSVLGGEETQYF. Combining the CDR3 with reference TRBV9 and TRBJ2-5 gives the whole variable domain DSGVTQTPKHLITATGQRVTLRCSPRSGDLSVYWYQQSLDQGLQFLIQYYNGEERAKGNILERFSAQQFPDLHSELNLSSLELGDSALYFCASSVLGGEETQYFGPGTRLLVL.

CDR3 region: CASSGGLAEANTGELFF. CDR3 DNA: TGTGCCAGCAGCGGGGGACTAGCGGAAGCGAACACCGGGGAGCTGTTTTTT. The chain carries TRBV5-4 and TRBJ2-2; 11 nucleotides agree with TRBD2. Germline V lookup: CDR1 SGHNT, CDR2 YYREEE (reference sequence). The V and J ends lost 4 bases and 0 bases, in that order; junction bases with no gene match: 5. The CDR3 sequence is 17 residues long.

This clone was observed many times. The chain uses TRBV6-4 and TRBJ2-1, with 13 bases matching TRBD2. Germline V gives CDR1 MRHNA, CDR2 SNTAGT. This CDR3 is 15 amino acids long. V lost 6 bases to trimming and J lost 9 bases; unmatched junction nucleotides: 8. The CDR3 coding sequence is TGTGCCAGCAGCCAAACTAGCGGGAGGGCCAGTGAGCAGTTCTTC. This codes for CASSQTSGRASEQFF.

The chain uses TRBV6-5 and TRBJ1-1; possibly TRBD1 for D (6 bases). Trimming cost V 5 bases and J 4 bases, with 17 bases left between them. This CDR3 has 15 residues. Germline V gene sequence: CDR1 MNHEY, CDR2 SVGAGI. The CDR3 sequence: CASSRIGGRSTEAFF. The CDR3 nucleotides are TGTGCCAGCAGTCGTATAGGGGGTCGGAGCACTGAAGCTTTCTTT.